A single sample gave rise to the 15 T cell receptor beta chains below, sequenced in a study of OX40 agonist ivuxolimab in advanced cancers. The method was the immunoSEQ multiplex PCR assay. Held by TCRdb, this immuneACCESS table contains in-frame sequences only and omits some clones. Under half of the omission traces to an unresolved V gene where checked; the cause of the rest is unknown. The sample table holds about 61,000 clones, of which approximately 90% were seen once. The ten largest clones represent about a quarter of the sample. The source material was CD4+ or CD8+ T cells sorted from blood, sampled in a trial of the OX40 agonist ivuxolimab. The receptors were gathered from an adult with an advanced solid tumor such as melanoma, head and neck, liver or kidney cancer.

The chain couples TRBV6-5 to TRBJ1-1; possibly TRBD1 for D (5 bases). CDR1 is MNHEY, CDR2 SVGAGI, per germline. V was clipped by 0 bases and J by 6 bases, with 17 bases between them. The CDR3 contains 16 residues. As DNA, the CDR3 is TGTGCCAGCAGTTACTCAATGGCAGGGTCGGTCGCTGAAGCTTTCTTT. Protein: CASSYSMAGSVAEAFF.

CDR3 amino acids: CASSLVAGGDSNQPQHF. DNA for the CDR3: TGTGCCAGCAGCTTAGTCGCAGGGGGGGATAGCAATCAGCCCCAGCATTTT. V gene TRBV7-2 combines with J gene TRBJ1-5, with TRBD1 identical over 7 bases. From germline, CDR1 is SGHTA and CDR2 FQGNSA. V gave up 1 base and J gave up 0 bases; unmatched junction bases: 6. The CDR3 spans 17 residues.

V gene TRBV18 combines with J gene TRBJ1-5; D is possibly TRBD1 (6 bases). The ends were cut back, 6 bases at V and 6 bases at J, with 24 bases in the middle. CDR3 length: 17 amino acids. Germline V CDR1 and CDR2: KGHSH, LQKENI. The CDR3 bases are TGTGCCAGCTCTCATCCTTCTCAGGGGTTAGTCACTCAGCCCCAGCATTTT. It specifies CASSHPSQGLVTQPQHF.

The chain links TRBV6-5 to TRBJ2-1; 7 positions agree with TRBD2. Germline loops: CDR1 MNHEY, CDR2 SVGAGI. J was trimmed by 8 bases and V by 5 bases; bases with no gene match: 6. This CDR3 contains 13 residues. The CDR3 sequence: CASSLAARYEQFF. The CDR3 DNA reads as TGTGCCAGCAGTCTAGCGGCGCGGTATGAGCAGTTCTTC.

J is TRBJ2-2 and V is TRBV12-5; D not certain. V was clipped by 7 bases and J by 7 bases, with 10 bases between them. This CDR3 is 12 amino acids long. The germline V gene has CDR1 LGHNT and CDR2 FRNRAP. CDR3 DNA: TGTGCTAGTGCCCGAGACGGCGGGGAGCTGTTTTTT. This gives the protein CASARDGGELFF.

This chain connects TRBV5-6 to TRBJ2-6; D gene ambiguous. Germline CDR1 reads SGHDT; CDR2 reads YYEEEE. The CDR3 consists of 15 residues. V lost 2 bases and J 0 bases, leaving 6 bases between the germline ends. CDR3 in DNA: TGTGCCAGCAGCTTTTTCGCCTCTGGGGCCAACGTCCTGACTTTC. Amino acid sequence: CASSFFASGANVLTF.

The chain combines TRBV28 with TRBJ2-7; TRBD1 aligns across 7 bases. Trimming removed 2 bases from V and 7 bases from J; junction bases left unmatched: 11. Germline CDR1 MDHEN, CDR2 SYDVKM. This CDR3 has 15 amino acids. The CDR3, as DNA: TGTGCCAGCAGTTTAGCCGGTGAGGGGGCAGGGGAGCAGTACGTC. It encodes CASSLAGEGAGEQYV.

The CDR3 loop reads CASGLTGPGPQHF. Here the CDR3 DNA reads TGTGCTAGTGGTTTGACAGGCCCGGGGCCCCAGCATTTT. This rearrangement joins TRBV12-5 to TRBJ1-5, with a weak D call TRBD1 (5 bases). The CDR3 extends over 13 amino acids. Trimming removed 2 bases at V and 9 bases at J, with 11 bases between. In germline, CDR1 is LGHNT, CDR2 FRNRAP.

The chain has TRBV29-1 and TRBJ1-2; 9 bases align to TRBD1. Germline V CDR1 and CDR2: SQVTM, ANQGSEA. There are 13 residues in the CDR3. Trimming removed 3 bases from V and 6 bases from J; junction bases left unmatched: 5. The CDR3 DNA reads as TGCAGCGTTGAGGCCGGGACAGGGAATGGCTACACCTTC. Its protein is CSVEAGTGNGYTF.

The chain couples TRBV4-3 to TRBJ2-2; possible D gene TRBD1, 6 bases. Germline loops: CDR1 LGHNA, CDR2 YSLEER. V was cut by 4 bases and J by 5 bases, with 8 bases left in between. The CDR3 loop spans 13 amino acids. CDR3 nucleotide sequence: TGCGCCAGCAGCCTCAGGGGTACCGGGGAGCTGTTTTTT. Residues: CASSLRGTGELFF.

The CDR3 region is CASSSPLLAQETQYF. In DNA, the CDR3 is TGTGCCAGCAGCTCTCCGCTACTAGCTCAAGAGACCCAGTACTTC. The chain couples TRBV7-9 to TRBJ2-5; TRBD2 might be the D (6 bases). With 4 bases removed from V and 2 bases from J, the gap between germline ends came to 14 bases. CDR3 length equals 15 residues. CDR1 and CDR2 (germline): SEHNR, FQNEAQ (reference sequence).

This clone was counted a single time. The chain recombines TRBV10-3 with TRBJ2-1; D not certain. V lost 10 bases, J lost 1 base, and 20 bases lay in between. This CDR3 contains 16 residues. The V gene's germline CDR1 is ENHRY and CDR2 SYGVKD. The CDR3 protein is CATPGPPEPSYNEQFF. The CDR3 nucleotides are TGTGCCACTCCCGGGCCACCGGAACCTTCCTACAATGAGCAGTTCTTC.

J is TRBJ2-3 and V is TRBV5-1, with D perhaps being TRBD1 or TRBD2 (5 bases each). Germline CDR1 SGHRS, CDR2 YFSETQ. The length of the CDR3 is 14 residues. Trimming pared 5 bases from V and 2 bases from J, leaving 12 bases between. CDR3: CASRGEGLTDTQYF. The CDR3 nucleotides read TGCGCCAGCAGGGGGGAAGGACTCACAGATACGCAGTATTTT.

The genes are TRBV30 and TRBJ1-1; D is ambiguous. Germline V gene data show CDR1 as GTSNPN and CDR2 as SVGIG (reference sequence). V lost 5 bases and J 5 bases, leaving 9 bases between the germline ends. The CDR3 runs to 11 residues. CDR3 nucleotide sequence: TGTGCCTGGTATGTGGGGACTGAAGCTTTCTTT. Its protein is CAWYVGTEAFF. Full variable domain (remainder filled in from reference TRBV30 and TRBJ1-1): SQTIHQWPATLVQPVGSPLSLECTVEGTSNPNLYWYRQAAGRGLQLLFYSVGIGQISSEVPQNLSASRPQDRQFILSSKKLLLSDSGFYLCAWYVGTEAFFGQGTRLTVV.

The rearrangement joins TRBV4-3 to TRBJ2-3; 9 bases line up with TRBD2. Trimming removed 3 bases from V and 6 bases from J; junction bases left unmatched: 4. CDR3 length equals 14 residues. Per the germline V gene, CDR1 is LGHNA and CDR2 is YSLEER. Here the CDR3 reads CASSQGLALDTQYF. In DNA, the CDR3 is TGCGCCAGCAGCCAGGGACTAGCTCTGGATACGCAGTATTTT.